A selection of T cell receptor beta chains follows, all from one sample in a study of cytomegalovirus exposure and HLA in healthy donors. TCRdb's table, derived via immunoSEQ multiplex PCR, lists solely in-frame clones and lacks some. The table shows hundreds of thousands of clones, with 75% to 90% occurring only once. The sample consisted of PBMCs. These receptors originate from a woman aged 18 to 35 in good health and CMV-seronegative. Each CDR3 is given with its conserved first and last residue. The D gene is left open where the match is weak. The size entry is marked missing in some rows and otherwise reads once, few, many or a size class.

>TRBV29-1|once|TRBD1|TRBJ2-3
CSVAGGAGISAPGHTDTQYF
TGCAGCGTCGCAGGGGGCGCGGGGATATCGGCACCAGGACACACAGATACGCAGTATTTT
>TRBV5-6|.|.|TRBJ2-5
CASSWRTGRATQYF
TGTGCCAGCAGCTGGAGGACAGGGAGGGCGACCCAGTACTTC
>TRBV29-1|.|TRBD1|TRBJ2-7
CSVEADREGTYEQYF
TGCAGCGTTGAAGCGGACAGGGAAGGGACCTACGAGCAGTACTTC
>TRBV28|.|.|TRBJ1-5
CASSLDSYNQPQHF
TGTGCCAGCAGTTTAGACAGCTACAATCAGCCCCAGCATTTT
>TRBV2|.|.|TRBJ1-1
CASSNEAQNTEAFF
TGTGCCAGCAGTAACGAGGCCCAGAACACTGAAGCTTTCTTT
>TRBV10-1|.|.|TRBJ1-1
CASSEVQNTEAFF
TGCGCCAGCAGCGAGGTCCAGAACACTGAAGCTTTCTTT
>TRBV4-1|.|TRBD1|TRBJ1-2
CASSQDRDRFGYTF
TGCGCCAGCAGCCAAGATCGGGACAGATTTGGCTACACCTTC
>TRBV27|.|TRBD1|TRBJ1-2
CASSLSGTGVGYTF
TGTGCCAGCAGTTTATCTGGGACAGGGGTTGGCTACACCTTC
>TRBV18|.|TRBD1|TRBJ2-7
CASSPPGTGPYEQYF
TGTGCCAGCTCACCACCCGGGACAGGACCCTACGAGCAGTACTTC
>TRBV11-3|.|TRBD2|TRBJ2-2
CASRSQAGDGELFF
TGTGCCAGCAGATCCCAAGCGGGGGACGGGGAGCTGTTTTTT
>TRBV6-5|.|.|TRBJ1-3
CAVEGVGNTIYF
TGTGCCGTCGAGGGCGTTGGAAACACCATATATTTT
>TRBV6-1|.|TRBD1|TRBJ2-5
CADRGPSGETQYF
TGTGCCGACAGGGGACCGTCGGGAGAGACCCAGTACTTC
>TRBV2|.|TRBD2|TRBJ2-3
CASAGTSGDLDTQYF
TGTGCCAGCGCCGGGACTAGCGGGGATCTAGATACGCAGTATTTT
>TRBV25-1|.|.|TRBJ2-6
CASSGGLSGANVLTF
TGTGCCAGCAGTGGGGGACTCTCTGGGGCCAACGTCCTGACTTTC
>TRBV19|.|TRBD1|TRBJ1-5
CASSGDRDQPQHF
TGTGCCAGTAGCGGGGACAGGGATCAGCCCCAGCATTTT
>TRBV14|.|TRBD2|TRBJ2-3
CASSQGTSVADTQYF
TGTGCCAGCAGCCAAGGGACTAGCGTTGCAGATACGCAGTATTTT
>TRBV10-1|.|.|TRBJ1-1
CASVNRANTEAFF
TGCGCCAGCGTTAACAGAGCGAACACTGAAGCTTTCTTT
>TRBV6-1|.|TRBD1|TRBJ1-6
CASRMTGTDNSPLHF
TGTGCCAGCAGGATGACAGGGACGGATAATTCACCCCTCCACTTT
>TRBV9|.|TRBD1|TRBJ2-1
CASSVAGGVVNEQFF
TGTGCCAGCAGCGTAGCAGGGGGAGTGGTAAATGAGCAGTTCTTC
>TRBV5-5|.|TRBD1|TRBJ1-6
CASSSGTGGTSPLHF
TGTGCCAGCAGCTCCGGTACAGGGGGCACTTCACCCCTCCACTTT
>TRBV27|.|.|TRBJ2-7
CASSLSPYLLRDSSYEQYF
TGTGCCAGCAGTTTATCGCCTTACCTCCTCCGGGACTCCTCCTACGAGCAGTACTTC
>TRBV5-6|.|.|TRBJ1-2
CASKIQGYIYGYTF
TGTGCCAGCAAGATACAGGGATATATCTATGGCTACACCTTC
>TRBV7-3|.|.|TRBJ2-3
CASSLQGWVDTQYF
TGTGCCAGCAGCTTGCAGGGGTGGGTTGATACGCAGTATTTT
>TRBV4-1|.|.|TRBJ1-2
CASSHASQRGNYGYTF
TGCGCCAGCAGCCACGCGTCTCAGAGGGGGAACTATGGCTACACCTTC
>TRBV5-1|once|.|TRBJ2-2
CASSLARETGELFF
TGCGCCAGCAGCTTGGCCCGGGAAACCGGGGAGCTGTTTTTT
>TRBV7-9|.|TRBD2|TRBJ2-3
CASSFTLAGEADTQYF
TGTGCCAGCAGCTTCACACTAGCGGGAGAAGCGGATACGCAGTATTTT
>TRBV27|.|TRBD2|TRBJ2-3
CASCAMAGGWADTQYF
TGTGCCAGCTGCGCCATGGCGGGAGGGTGGGCAGATACGCAGTATTTT
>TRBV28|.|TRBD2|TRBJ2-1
CASSFRPGGYNEQFF
TGTGCCAGCAGTTTTCGACCGGGAGGATACAATGAGCAGTTCTTC
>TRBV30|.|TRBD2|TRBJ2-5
CAWSSLAGRETQYF
TGTGCCTGGAGTTCACTAGCGGGGCGAGAGACCCAGTACTTC
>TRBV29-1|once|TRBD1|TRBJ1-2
CSAEVGQGRGYTF
TGCAGCGCCGAAGTGGGACAGGGCCGAGGCTACACCTTC
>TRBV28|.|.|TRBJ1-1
CASSSHSGRTEAFF
TGTGCCAGCAGTTCCCACTCGGGTAGGACTGAAGCTTTCTTT